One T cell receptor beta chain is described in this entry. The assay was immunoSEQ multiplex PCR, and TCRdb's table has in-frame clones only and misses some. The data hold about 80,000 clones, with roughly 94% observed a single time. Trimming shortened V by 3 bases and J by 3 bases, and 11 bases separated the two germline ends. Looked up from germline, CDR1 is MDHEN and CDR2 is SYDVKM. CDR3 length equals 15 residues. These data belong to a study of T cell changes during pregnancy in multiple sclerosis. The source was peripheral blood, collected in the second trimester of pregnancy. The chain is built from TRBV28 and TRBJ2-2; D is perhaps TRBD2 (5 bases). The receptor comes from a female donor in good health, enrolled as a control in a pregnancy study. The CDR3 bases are TGTGCCAGCAGTTTGGGGTCCGGGGACACCGGGGAGCTGTTTTTT. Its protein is CASSLGSGDTGELFF.